Shown below are 21 T cell receptor beta chains from a single sample sequenced in a study of metastatic and nonmetastatic thyroid tumors. TCRdb redid the clone calls on the PCR reads using MiXCR. The sample includes tens of thousands of clones, 15% to 20% of them seen just once. Nobody among the patients had been given any treatment before thyroid surgery. The sequenced sample was blood. The receptor set was obtained from a male donor with papillary thyroid cancer or a benign thyroid nodule (not recorded which). Some clones in this sample may be carry-over from other donors' samples.

This clone showed up just a few times. This sequence may be a read error, since a much larger clone differs from it by one base. The chain links TRBV7-9 to TRBJ2-7; the match to TRBD2 covers 8 bases. Germline CDR1 and CDR2: SEHNR and FQNEAQ (reference sequence). J was trimmed by 2 bases and V by 7 bases; bases with no gene match: 4. This CDR3 spans 13 amino acids. The CDR3 sequence is CASIPGGAYEQYF. CDR3 DNA sequence: TGTGCCAGCATCCCCGGGGGGGCCTACGAGCAGTACTTC.

For this clone: A read error may explain this, as a much larger clone is one base away. J is TRBJ2-1 and V is TRBV19; D not certain. The V gene lost 8 bases and the J gene lost 1 base, with 6 bases spanning the gap. Germline-derived CDR1 and CDR2 are LNHDA and SQIVND (reference sequence). The CDR3 sequence is 12 residues long. The CDR3 bases are TGTGCCAGTGTGGTTTCCTACAATGAGCAGTTCTTC. It encodes CASVVSYNEQFF.

This clone has a count of ten or more. A much larger clone lies one base from this, so it may be a read error. This sequence joins TRBV5-6 and TRBJ2-1; either TRBD1 or TRBD2 may supply D (6 bases each). The CDR3 consists of 12 residues. Germline V gene lookup returns CDR1 SGHDT and CDR2 YYEEEE. Trimming left V 2 bases short and J 7 bases short, with 7 bases between. The CDR3 region has the DNA TGTGCCAGCAGCTTAGGGGGGAATGAGCAGTTCTTC. This sequence encodes CASSLGGNEQFF.

V is TRBV20-1 and J is TRBJ2-2; 7 positions match TRBD2. Germline V gene lookup returns CDR1 DFQATT and CDR2 SNEGSKA (reference sequence). The CDR3 is 19 residues long. Trimming cost V 0 bases and J 0 bases; bases outside gene matches: 13. The CDR3 is CSARDSEPSGDSNTGELFF. The CDR3 DNA follows: TGCAGTGCTAGAGACTCCGAGCCGAGCGGGGATTCGAACACCGGGGAGCTGTTTTTT.

This clone was seen ten or more times. The gene calls are TRBV12-3 or TRBV12-4 and TRBJ1-2; unclear D gene. The CDR3 sequence is 15 residues long. The V and J ends lost 6 bases and 7 bases respectively, with 21 bases between them. The CDR3 bases are TGTGCCAGCAGGAAAGGGATGGGCCTGATTACTGGCTACACCTTC. Translating gives CASRKGMGLITGYTF.

This clone was seen only a few times. A much bigger clone sits one base away, suggesting this may be a read error. The chain uses TRBV10-1 and TRBJ2-7; 8 bases map to TRBD2. J was trimmed by 3 bases and V by 5 bases; bases with no gene match: 18. This CDR3 has 18 residues. Germline CDR1 is WNHNN and CDR2 is SYGVQD (reference sequence). The CDR3 region is CASSLRRSGMAGVYEQYV. The CDR3, as DNA: TGCGCCAGCAGTCTCCGTCGTAGCGGGATGGCCGGGGTCTACGAGCAGTACGTC.

This clone was counted a few times. The chain combines TRBV5-4 with TRBJ2-5; 8 bases fit TRBD2. The CDR3 contains 16 residues. V gave up 2 bases and J gave up 3 bases; unmatched junction bases: 9. Looked up from germline, CDR1 is SGHNT and CDR2 is YYREEE (reference sequence). CDR3 protein: CASSFSGGGRKETQYF. For the CDR3, the DNA is TGTGCCAGCAGCTTTTCTGGCGGGGGGCGTAAAGAGACCCAGTACTTC.

At least ten counts were recorded for this clone. V is TRBV30 and J is TRBJ1-1, with D hard to call. V shed 4 bases and J shed 6 bases, with 15 bases lying between them. The germline V gene has CDR1 GTSNPN and CDR2 SVGIG (reference sequence). This CDR3 is built from 13 residues. The CDR3 nucleotides are TGTGCCTGGACGAGTGGCCGAACGGCTGAAGCTTTCTTT. Protein: CAWTSGRTAEAFF.

This clone was seen at least ten times. This sequence joins TRBV3-1 and TRBJ2-5; 11 bases are a match to TRBD2. The trim removed 4 bases at V and 3 bases at J, leaving 7 bases unmatched. CDR1 and CDR2 (germline): LGHDT, YNNKEL (reference sequence). The CDR3 consists of 16 residues. Written as DNA, the CDR3 is TGTGCCAGCAGCCCTCGGACTAGCGGGTTCAAAGAGACCCAGTACTTC. This translates into CASSPRTSGFKETQYF.

This clone was seen many times. This chain joins TRBV6-1 and TRBJ2-3; a possible D gene is TRBD2 (5 bases). This CDR3 spans 14 amino acids. CDR1 MNHNS and CDR2 SASEGT come from the germline V gene. V was clipped by 6 bases and J by 3 bases, with 13 bases between them. The CDR3 spells CASRPFRGTDTQYF. In nucleotides, the CDR3 is TGTGCCAGCAGGCCCTTTCGGGGAACAGATACGCAGTATTTT.

This chain connects TRBV6-1 to TRBJ2-7, with 9 positions matching TRBD1. The CDR3 totals 17 residues. V trimming: 3 bases; J trimming: 6 bases; junction bases outside the gene matches: 15. In germline, CDR1 is MNHNS, CDR2 SASEGT. The CDR3 loop is CASSDSERRDRVFEQYF. In DNA, the CDR3 is TGTGCCAGCAGTGATTCAGAACGCCGGGACAGGGTTTTCGAGCAGTACTTC.

There are many counts of this clone. J is TRBJ1-2 and V is TRBV5-1; D remains ambiguous. CDR3 length equals 14 residues. Germline CDR1 SGHRS, CDR2 YFSETQ. V was clipped by 0 bases and J by 8 bases, with 14 bases between them. The CDR3 sequence: CASSLEQQPAGYTF. The CDR3 DNA is TGCGCCAGCAGCTTGGAACAGCAGCCGGCCGGCTACACCTTC.

This clone was recorded a few times. This may be a read error, as it is one base from a much larger clone. The J gene is TRBJ2-1, the V gene TRBV5-1, with 9 bases identical to TRBD2. CDR3 length equals 14 residues. The V gene's germline CDR1 is SGHRS and CDR2 YFSETQ. The V gene end was trimmed by 8 bases and the J gene end by 7 bases; junction bases not matched to a gene: 10. CDR3 amino acids: CASTLAGFGNEQFF. CDR3 DNA sequence: TGCGCCAGTACGCTAGCGGGATTCGGAAATGAGCAGTTCTTC.

Many counts were recorded for this clone. J is TRBJ2-3 and V is TRBV5-1; D possibly corresponds to TRBD1 (6 bases). This CDR3 has 14 residues. The germline V and J ends were trimmed by 4 bases and 3 bases, with 12 bases remaining between them. CDR1 and CDR2 (germline): SGHRS, YFSETQ. The CDR3 DNA reads TGCGCCAGCAGCCTCGGACAGTCTACAGATACGCAGTATTTT. It encodes CASSLGQSTDTQYF.

This clone occurred a few times. One base away lies a much larger clone, so this may be a sequencing read error. The V gene is TRBV5-6, the J gene TRBJ1-1; D gene unclear. The germline V gene has CDR1 SGHDT and CDR2 YYEEEE. This CDR3 has 12 amino acids. The CDR3 is CSSSFGNTEAFF. For the CDR3, the DNA is TGTTCCAGCAGCTTCGGGAACACTGAAGCTTTCTTT.

This clone was seen a few times. The chain uses TRBV28 and TRBJ2-3, with D possibly called TRBD1 or TRBD2 (5 bases each). Germline V gives CDR1 MDHEN, CDR2 SYDVKM. V lost 7 bases and J 4 bases, leaving 24 bases between the germline ends. The CDR3 sequence is 17 residues long. The CDR3 protein is CASIYPRGLRGPDTQYF. CDR3 DNA sequence: TGTGCCAGCATTTACCCCCGGGGCTTACGCGGACCAGATACGCAGTATTTT.

A few counts support this clone. V usage is TRBV6-1 and J usage is TRBJ1-1; D remains unclear. The CDR3 contains 13 residues. Germline assignment: CDR1 MNHNS and CDR2 SASEGT. Trimming pared 4 bases from V and 2 bases from J, leaving 8 bases between. The CDR3 protein is CASSVSSNTEAFF. The CDR3 bases are TGTGCCAGCAGTGTCTCAAGCAACACTGAAGCTTTCTTT.

The chain is built from TRBV2 and TRBJ2-1; 10 nucleotides agree with TRBD1. This CDR3 is built from 15 residues. Germline CDR1 reads SNHLY; CDR2 reads FYNNEI. Losses at the gene ends were 6 bases for V and 8 bases for J; bases not matched to a gene: 10. The DNA of the CDR3 is TGTGCCAGCAGGCCGGGACAGGGGAGCGGGGATGAGCAGTTCTTC. It yields the protein CASRPGQGSGDEQFF.

Comment on this clone: This sequence may be a read error, since a much larger clone differs from it by one base. The V gene is TRBV11-3, the J gene TRBJ1-1; no clear D gene. The germline V and J ends were trimmed by 5 bases and 1 base, with 8 bases remaining between them. The germline CDR1 and CDR2 sequences are SGHNT and YENEEA. This CDR3 is built from 13 residues. CDR3 residues: CASSPLGNTEAFF. The CDR3 DNA is TGTGCCAGCAGCCCGCTGGGGAACACTGAAGCTTTCTTT.

This clone was seen at least ten times. V usage is TRBV11-2 and J usage is TRBJ2-7; D is perhaps TRBD1 (6 bases). This CDR3 is built from 15 residues. CDR1 is SGHAT and CDR2 is FQNNGV in the germline V gene. The V end lost 1 base, the J end lost 6 bases, and 16 bases lay between the germline ends. The CDR3 loop reads CASSLGGRSPLEQYF. The CDR3 DNA follows: TGTGCCAGCAGCTTAGGGGGGCGCAGCCCCCTCGAGCAGTACTTC.

This clone has at least ten counts. V and J are TRBV7-6 and TRBJ1-1; D gene ambiguous. Per germline, CDR1 SGHVS and CDR2 FNYEAQ. The CDR3 is made up of 15 amino acids. V was cut by 5 bases and J by 1 base, with 14 bases left in between. CDR3 sequence (DNA): TGTGCCAGCAGCCCCGGAGCTCGGGCGAACACTGAAGCTTTCTTT. It is translated as CASSPGARANTEAFF.